This T cell receptor beta chain emerged from a study of beta chain features in type 1 diabetes. Overall study results and limits: Shorter TCRB CDR3s, moderately but significantly so, marked every one of the four CD4+ subsets in Type 1 diabetes patients.

The CDR3 sequence is 11 residues long. The germline V and J ends were trimmed by 4 bases and 6 bases, with 7 bases remaining between them. Looked up from germline, CDR1 is GTSNPN and CDR2 is SVGIG (reference sequence). This clone has at least ten counts. Its antigen remains unidentified. Reverse transcribing all isolated RNA meant expressed TCRB transcripts were sequenced. Some clones are missing from TCRdb's copy, which holds only in-frame ones; the method was immunoSEQ multiplex PCR. The sample carries more than 85,000 clones, roughly 43% recorded once. The TCR comes from a woman younger than 30 in good health. This chain joins TRBV30 and TRBJ2-1, with D perhaps TRBD2 (5 bases). Sequencing used stem cell memory CD4+ T cells from blood. The CDR3 DNA sequence: TGTGCCTGGACTAGCTTCAATGAGCAGTTCTTC. Its protein is CAWTSFNEQFF.